The rows below give T cell receptor beta chains drawn from one sample of a study of CD8 T cells in Susac syndrome. TCRdb analysed the immunoSEQ multiplex PCR reads with MiXCR anew, one entry per CDR3 protein. The sample records 150,000 to 180,000 distinct CDR3 sequences, nearly 97% being singletons. Sequencing used CD8+ T cells from PBMCs. All receptors come from a human donor with multiple sclerosis. CDR3s include the opening cysteine and the closing phenylalanine or tryptophan. D genes are given only for firm matches. The size entry is marked missing in some rows and otherwise reads once, few, many or a size class.

CDR3 DNA	CDR3 protein	clone size	J gene	V gene	D gene
TGTGCCACCTCGGAGAGAGGAGCTGCCGTAAACATTCAGTACTTC	CATSERGAAVNIQYF	NA	TRBJ2-4	TRBV15	NA
TGTGCCAGCAGCCCCGGGACAGGGGGACAAAAACTGTTTTTT	CASSPGTGGQKLFF	NA	TRBJ1-4	TRBV3-1	TRBD1
TGCAGCCCATACAGGGGAGTCTACGATGAGCAGTTCTTC	CSPYRGVYDEQFF	NA	TRBJ2-1	TRBV29-1	TRBD1
TGTGCCTGGACTCCGGGACAGGCCAATTCACCCCTCCACTTT	CAWTPGQANSPLHF	NA	TRBJ1-6	TRBV30	TRBD1
TGTGTCAGCAGCCAAGAAGGGGGCTCGCGGAACACTGAAGCTTTCTTT	CVSSQEGGSRNTEAFF	NA	TRBJ1-1	TRBV3-1	TRBD1
TGTGCCAGCAGTTCGACTAGCGGGGGGGAAGATACGCAGTATTTT	CASSSTSGGEDTQYF	NA	TRBJ2-3	TRBV6-6	TRBD2
TGTGTCTCGGGCGGCTACACCTTC	CVSGGYTF	NA	TRBJ1-2	TRBV30	NA
TGTGCCATCAGTGAGGAAGGACTGAACACTGAAGCTTTCTTT	CAISEEGLNTEAFF	NA	TRBJ1-1	TRBV10-3	NA
TGTGCCTGGAGCCTAATGGGGGTGAACACTGAAGCTTTCTTT	CAWSLMGVNTEAFF	NA	TRBJ1-1	TRBV30	NA
TGTGCCAGCAGGGAGGACGGCACTGAAGCTTTCTTT	CASREDGTEAFF	NA	TRBJ1-1	TRBV2	NA
TGTGCCAGCAGTTTAAAGGGGCTCTACTACGAGCAGTACTTC	CASSLKGLYYEQYF	NA	TRBJ2-7	TRBV27	NA
TGCAGCGTTGAAGATCCCGGCAGCGATGAAAAACTGTTTTTT	CSVEDPGSDEKLFF	NA	TRBJ1-4	TRBV29-1	NA
TGTGCCAGCAGCCGGACAGGGTTAAGGGTTGAAGCTTTCTTT	CASSRTGLRVEAFF	NA	TRBJ1-1	TRBV3-1	TRBD1
TGCAGCGTTGTTCCCGGGAACACCGGGGAGCTGTTTTTT	CSVVPGNTGELFF	NA	TRBJ2-2	TRBV29-1	NA
TGTGCCAGCAGCCAAGTAGCAACTGAAGCTTTCTTT	CASSQVATEAFF	NA	TRBJ1-1	TRBV14	NA
TGTGCCAGCATTGGGCAGGGCGGCTATGGCTACACCTTC	CASIGQGGYGYTF	NA	TRBJ1-2	TRBV2	NA
TGTGCCTGGAGTGTGGGACAACCGCTTAGCGAGCAGTACTTC	CAWSVGQPLSEQYF	NA	TRBJ2-7	TRBV30	NA
TGTGCCAGCAGCCCTCCTAGCGGCCCTAGCACAGATACGCAGTATTTT	CASSPPSGPSTDTQYF	NA	TRBJ2-3	TRBV13	TRBD2
TGTGCCAGCAGTCCCGAGACAGGGGGCTTTGGTCGGGAGCAGTACTTC	CASSPETGGFGREQYF	NA	TRBJ2-7	TRBV12-3/TRBV12-4	TRBD1
TGTGCCAGCAGCTTAGTGGGGGTGGAGACCCAGTACTTC	CASSLVGVETQYF	NA	TRBJ2-5	TRBV7-9	NA
TGCAGCGTTGAGCCGGCTTTATCGAGGGCCCAGTTCTTC	CSVEPALSRAQFF	NA	TRBJ2-1	TRBV29-1	NA
TGCAGTGCTAGAGATGACTTCCAAGAGACCCAGTACTTC	CSARDDFQETQYF	NA	TRBJ2-5	TRBV20-1	NA
TGCGCCAGCAGCCAAGGTATCAATCAGCCCCAGCATTTT	CASSQGINQPQHF	NA	TRBJ1-5	TRBV4-1	NA
TGTGCCAGTAGGGGACTGAGGATGGAGTCTTTCTTT	CASRGLRMESFF	NA	TRBJ1-1	TRBV19	NA
TGCAGTGCTAGAGACTCCCTGCGAGACTATGGCTACACCTTC	CSARDSLRDYGYTF	NA	TRBJ1-2	TRBV20-1	NA
TGTGCCAGTTGGAGTACGCGGGAGAACTACGAGCAGTACTTC	CASWSTRENYEQYF	once	TRBJ2-7	TRBV28	TRBD2
TGTGCCAGCAGTCCCCTCGGGGAAAGGAACGAGCAGTACTTC	CASSPLGERNEQYF	NA	TRBJ2-7	TRBV28	NA
TGCAGCGTCCTAGCGGGGCCTCTTACCGGGGAGCTGTTTTTT	CSVLAGPLTGELFF	NA	TRBJ2-2	TRBV29-1	TRBD2